This T cell receptor beta chain was sequenced for a study of tumor-infiltrating lymphocytes in primary liver carcinoma. A constant-region primer primed TCR beta cDNA synthesis from about 550 ng of total RNA. Libraries for TCR beta were built through three nested multiplex PCR rounds, which together made up a slightly modified ARM-PCR procedure. The first two PCR rounds used TRBV1-TRBV30 forward primers with a C-beta reverse primer, 9 to 10 cycles each. In TCRdb, the multiplex PCR reads were re-called with MiXCR into one record per CDR3 protein. The table lists fewer than 250,000 distinct CDR3 sequences, around four fifths of them singletons. CDR3 length: 12 amino acids. Germline CDR1 reads MDHEN; CDR2 reads SYDVKM. The V end lost 7 bases, the J end lost 8 bases, and 11 bases lay between the germline ends. The roughly 18-34 mg bulk tissue piece was not sorted before simultaneous RNA and DNA extraction.

The chain is built from TRBV28 and TRBJ1-4, with D hard to call. The receptor was derived from a man aged 40-50 years with primary liver carcinoma and hepatitis B virus infection. Material for sequencing was tumor tissue from primary liver carcinoma. CDR3 loop: CASNPNYEKLFF. CDR3 DNA: TGTGCCAGCAATCCCAACTACGAAAAACTGTTTTTT.